This entry describes one T cell receptor beta chain. Its antigen remains unknown. Using immunoSEQ multiplex PCR, the repertoire was profiled, and TCRdb retains in-frame clones only, with some absent. The sample has tens of thousands of clones; 80% to 90% are singletons. This entry belongs to a study of lymphopenia after photon versus proton radiotherapy. Study-wide results and caveats: Post-nadir diversity loss with photons came from oligoclonal expansion, particularly CD8+ Temra cells.

The clonotype comes from an older man with esophageal cancer. This material consisted of peripheral blood, taken from a patient treated with proton-based radiotherapy.

CDR3 region: CASSFTGGNSPLHF. For the CDR3, the DNA is TGTGCCAGCAGCTTTACGGGAGGGAATTCACCCCTCCACTTT. The chain links TRBV7-3 to TRBJ1-6, with D hard to call. The CDR3 is made up of 14 amino acids. Trimming took 3 bases from V and 7 from J, leaving 10 bases between them. Germline loops: CDR1 SGHTA, CDR2 FQGTGA. The complete variable domain, with remaining parts taken from reference TRBV7-3 and TRBJ1-6, reads GAGVSQTPSNKVTEKGKYVELRCDPISGHTALYWYRQSLGQGPEFLIYFQGTGAADDSGLPNDRFFAVRPEGSVSTLKIQRTERGDSAVYLCASSFTGGNSPLHFGNGTRLTVT.